Shown below are 32 T cell receptor beta chains from a single sample sequenced in a study of T cells in Graves' hyperthyroidism and ophthalmopathy. RNA transcripts served as the template for amplifying TCR beta CDR3 regions. The HTBI primer set drove a first-round RT-PCR of the TCR CDR3. TCRdb re-derived calls from the multiplex PCR reads in MiXCR, one entry per CDR3 protein. In the table there are 600,000 or so distinct CDR3 sequences, 13% to 15% of which are singletons. What was sequenced was blood. Receptors were obtained from a woman in her forties or fifties with Graves' ophthalmopathy.

This clonotype was seen at least ten times. This chain connects TRBV30 to TRBJ1-5; 7 bases are a match to TRBD1. V shed 2 bases and J 1 base; nucleotides not matched to a gene: 2. The germline V gene has CDR1 GTSNPN and CDR2 SVGIG (reference sequence). This CDR3 has 14 amino acids. The CDR3 sequence is CAWSSGQSNQPQHF. CDR3 nucleotides: TGTGCCTGGAGTTCGGGACAGAGCAATCAGCCCCAGCATTTT. Full variable domain (outside the CDR3, taken from reference TRBV30 and TRBJ1-5): SQTIHQWPATLVQPVGSPLSLECTVEGTSNPNLYWYRQAAGRGLQLLFYSVGIGQISSEVPQNLSASRPQDRQFILSSKKLLLSDSGFYLCAWSSGQSNQPQHFGDGTRLSIL.

This sequence joins TRBV14 and TRBJ2-2; D is undetermined. The ends were cut back, 0 bases at V and 4 bases at J, with 12 bases in the middle. This CDR3 is built from 16 residues. Germline assignment: CDR1 SGHDN and CDR2 FVKESK. CDR3 loop: CASSQDLVVATGELFF. CDR3 coding DNA: TGTGCCAGCAGCCAAGATCTCGTCGTTGCCACCGGGGAGCTGTTTTTT.

This clonotype was recorded at least ten times. The chain combines TRBV20-1 with TRBJ2-3, with 16 bases identical to TRBD2. Germline V CDR1 and CDR2: DFQATT, SNEGSKA (reference sequence). Trimming at V came to 6 bases and at J to 6 bases, leaving 12 bases not matched to a gene. The CDR3 spans 17 residues. CDR3 region: CSAPSGTSGRATDTQYF. Written as DNA, the CDR3 is TGCAGTGCGCCCTCCGGGACTAGCGGGAGGGCCACCGATACGCAGTATTTT.

The chain couples TRBV12-5 to TRBJ2-1; 7 bases align to TRBD2. This CDR3 has 19 residues. The junction had 12 bases not matched to a gene; V was cut back by 1 base and J by 0 bases. Germline CDR1 LGHNT, CDR2 FRNRAP. For the CDR3, the DNA is TGTGCTAGTGGTTTGGGTACACAAGCGGGACCAAGCTCCTACAATGAGCAGTTCTTC. Residues: CASGLGTQAGPSSYNEQFF.

The table lists this clonotype with many counts. The genes are TRBV28 and TRBJ2-4, with unresolved D. This CDR3 is built from 18 residues. V was cut by 1 base and J by 6 bases, with 22 bases left in between. Germline V gene lookup returns CDR1 MDHEN and CDR2 SYDVKM. CDR3 DNA: TGTGCCAGCAGTTTATTTCGAGTGGAACGGCTAGTAAGAAACATTCAGTACTTC. This translates into CASSLFRVERLVRNIQYF.

This clonotype was seen ten or more times. V and J are TRBV3-1 and TRBJ1-1; D is unresolved. Trimming took 1 base from V and 4 from J, leaving 7 bases between them. CDR1 LGHDT and CDR2 YNNKEL come from the germline V gene (reference sequence). The CDR3 loop spans 13 amino acids. CDR3 nucleotides: TGTGCCAGCAGCCAAGCTAAAGGCACTGAAGCTTTCTTT. It is translated as CASSQAKGTEAFF.

Remarks on this clonotype: This may be a read error, as it is one base from a much larger clone. The J gene is TRBJ2-2, the V gene TRBV6-1; no definite D call. The CDR3 consists of 17 residues. The ends were cut back, 5 bases at V and 6 bases at J, with 22 bases in the middle. CDR1 is MNHNS and CDR2 is SASEGT in the germline V gene. CDR3 loop: CASSPRLASRTAGELFF. For the CDR3, the DNA is TGTGCCAGCAGTCCCCGACTGGCTTCGCGAACCGCCGGGGAGCTGTTTTTT.

This clonotype was seen a few times. V is TRBV3-1 and J is TRBJ2-7, with 11 bases that match TRBD1. J gave up 0 bases and V 6 bases, and 4 bases lay outside the gene matches. Germline CDR1 is LGHDT and CDR2 is YNNKEL (reference sequence). The CDR3 extends over 15 amino acids. CDR3: CASRKGTGGSYEQYF. As DNA, the CDR3 is TGTGCCAGCAGAAAAGGGACAGGGGGCTCCTACGAGCAGTACTTC.

The sample holds many counts of this clonotype. CDR3 DNA: TGCAGTCGTAGCTACTGGCTAGCGGGAGAGGCGTCCTACAATGAGCAGTTCTTC. Its protein product is CSRSYWLAGEASYNEQFF. This chain links TRBV20-1 with TRBJ2-1; TRBD2 aligns across 10 bases. Trimming took 8 bases from V and 1 from J; bases not matched to a gene: 17. This CDR3 region has 18 residues. Germline V gene data show CDR1 as DFQATT and CDR2 as SNEGSKA (reference sequence).

This clonotype has only a few counts. J is TRBJ2-7 and V is TRBV4-2, with D possibly called TRBD1 or TRBD2 (5 bases each). CDR1 and CDR2 (germline): LGHNA, YNFKEQ. V was trimmed by 4 bases and J by 2 bases, leaving 24 bases between them. CDR3 length: 18 residues. This chain's CDR3 is CASSLLGRPQTATYEQYF. The DNA for the CDR3 is TGTGCCAGCAGCCTTCTAGGGAGACCGCAGACAGCGACCTACGAGCAGTACTTC.

This clonotype has at least ten counts. The chain recombines TRBV29-1 with TRBJ2-1; 9 bases are shared with TRBD1. The J segment lost 6 bases and the V segment lost 3 bases, leaving 12 bases of the junction unmatched. The germline gives CDR1 SQVTM, CDR2 ANQGSEA. The CDR3 has 16 residues. CDR3 loop: CSVEYLQDRGSNEQFF. The CDR3 region has the DNA TGCAGCGTTGAGTACTTACAGGACAGGGGAAGCAATGAGCAGTTCTTC.

In this sample, this clonotype turned up a few times. This chain connects TRBV6-2 or TRBV6-3 to TRBJ2-3, with D unresolved. The CDR3 length is 15 residues. The germline V and J ends were trimmed by 1 base and 0 bases, with 8 bases remaining between them. CDR1 and CDR2 (germline): MNHEY, SVGEGT. The CDR3 DNA reads as TGTGCCAGCAGTTACTTCGTGTCGAGCACAGATACGCAGTATTTT. Translation gives CASSYFVSSTDTQYF.

This chain links TRBV20-1 with TRBJ2-1, with 8 bases fitting TRBD2. Losses at the gene ends were 0 bases for V and 0 bases for J; bases not matched to a gene: 4. Germline CDR1 reads DFQATT; CDR2 reads SNEGSKA (reference sequence). CDR3 length equals 16 residues. The CDR3 DNA reads TGCAGTGCTAGAGAATGGACTAGCAGCTCCTACAATGAGCAGTTCTTC. Encoded protein: CSAREWTSSSYNEQFF.

There are many counts of this clonotype. V is TRBV28 and J is TRBJ2-2, with D maybe TRBD2 (7 bases). CDR1 and CDR2 from the germline V gene are MDHEN and SYDVKM. V lost 5 bases to trimming and J lost 4 bases, with 20 bases between them. The CDR3 length is 17 residues. This CDR3 is CASSPPLLGGGTGELFF. In DNA, the CDR3 is TGTGCCAGCAGTCCCCCACTGTTGGGAGGGGGCACCGGGGAGCTGTTTTTT.

This clonotype was detected ten times or more. The V and J genes are TRBV3-1 and TRBJ2-7, with 9 bases matching TRBD2. The CDR3 has 15 residues. V lost 4 bases to trimming and J lost 7 bases; unmatched junction nucleotides: 11. Germline V gene data show CDR1 as LGHDT and CDR2 as YNNKEL (reference sequence). CDR3 sequence reads: CASSRGRAGGWEQYF. CDR3 in DNA: TGTGCCAGCAGCCGAGGTAGAGCGGGAGGCTGGGAGCAGTACTTC.

This clonotype was counted at least ten times. The chain has TRBV7-9 and TRBJ1-5; maybe TRBD1 (5 bases). The V gene lost 6 bases and the J gene lost 4 bases, with 13 bases spanning the gap. Per germline, CDR1 SEHNR and CDR2 FQNEAQ (reference sequence). The CDR3 has 14 residues. CDR3 sequence reads: CASSSTGGNQPQHF. The DNA for the CDR3 is TGTGCCAGCAGTTCTACCGGGGGTAATCAGCCCCAGCATTTT.

This clonotype came up a few times. A read error is possible here, since a much larger clone lies one base away. The chain combines TRBV6-1 with TRBJ2-2, with a possible D match to TRBD1 (6 bases). In germline, CDR1 is MNHNS, CDR2 SASEGT. The CDR3 consists of 15 residues. With 6 bases removed from V and 6 bases from J, the gap between germline ends came to 17 bases. Here the CDR3 DNA reads TGTGCCAGCAGCGCCCGGACAGAATCCGCCGGGGAGCTGTTTTTT. Protein sequence: CASSARTESAGELFF.

At least ten counts were recorded for this clonotype. This chain uses TRBV9 with TRBJ2-2, with D perhaps TRBD2 (5 bases). V was shortened by 3 bases and J by 4 bases, with 10 bases between the two germline ends. This CDR3 has 14 amino acids. Germline loops: CDR1 SGDLS, CDR2 YYNGEE. The CDR3 sequence is CASSGTSFTGELFF. As DNA, the CDR3 is TGTGCCAGCAGCGGAACTAGTTTCACCGGGGAGCTGTTTTTT.

This clonotype has only a few counts. The rearrangement uses TRBV6-2 or TRBV6-3 and TRBJ2-2; 11 bases line up with TRBD2. This CDR3 has 17 amino acids. CDR1 MNHEY and CDR2 SVGEGT come from the germline V gene. Trimming cost V 7 bases and J 7 bases; bases outside gene matches: 14. The CDR3 sequence is CASNRGALAGVVGELFF. The CDR3 nucleotides read TGTGCCAGCAACCGAGGCGCACTAGCGGGAGTTGTCGGGGAGCTGTTTTTT.

The rearrangement uses TRBV3-1 and TRBJ2-7; 10 bases align to TRBD1. The V gene end was trimmed by 0 bases and the J gene end by 0 bases; junction bases not matched to a gene: 5. Germline V gene sequence: CDR1 LGHDT, CDR2 YNNKEL (reference sequence). The CDR3 is 17 amino acids. In nucleotides, the CDR3 is TGTGCCAGCAGCCAAGAGCTGACAGGGGGCGCCTCCTACGAGCAGTACTTC. Translation gives CASSQELTGGASYEQYF.

This clonotype came up many times. V gene TRBV12-3 or TRBV12-4 combines with J gene TRBJ1-1; D remains ambiguous. With 4 bases removed from V and 7 bases from J, the gap between germline ends came to 4 bases. The CDR3 contains 10 residues. This CDR3 reads CASSSVEAFF. In nucleotides, the CDR3 is TGTGCCAGCAGTTCAGTTGAAGCTTTCTTT.

This clonotype was recorded many times. The chain carries TRBV20-1 and TRBJ2-7, with TRBD1 identical over 8 bases. The CDR3 contains 12 residues. The germline gives CDR1 DFQATT, CDR2 SNEGSKA (reference sequence). V was clipped by 5 bases and J by 3 bases; unmatched bases: 3. This CDR3 reads CSAGTGDYEQYF. CDR3 DNA: TGCAGTGCTGGGACAGGTGACTACGAGCAGTACTTC.

This clonotype was observed many times. The chain employs TRBV7-2 and TRBJ2-7; TRBD1 might be the D (7 bases). This CDR3 region has 14 residues. Germline V gene data show CDR1 as SGHTA and CDR2 as FQGNSA. V was clipped by 2 bases and J by 3 bases, with 11 bases between them. DNA of the CDR3: TGTGCCAGCAGCTTATTGCGGGACAGCTACGAGCAGTACTTC. Translating it yields CASSLLRDSYEQYF. The entire variable domain, with the rest obtained from reference TRBV7-2 and TRBJ2-7, is as follows: GAGVSQSPSNKVTEKGKDVELRCDPISGHTALYWYRQSLGQGLEFLIYFQGNSAPDKSGLPSDRFSAERTGGSVSTLTIQRTQQEDSAVYLCASSLLRDSYEQYFGPGTRLTVT.

This clonotype occurred many times. V gene TRBV7-3 combines with J gene TRBJ2-5; 10 nucleotides agree with TRBD2. The CDR3 totals 14 residues. V dropped 5 bases and J dropped 5; count of bases not matched to a gene: 5. The germline V gene encodes CDR1 SGHTA and CDR2 FQGTGA. The CDR3 DNA reads as TGTGCCAGCAGCCGAGCGGGAGGGCCGGAGACCCAGTACTTC. It codes for CASSRAGGPETQYF.

This chain links TRBV24-1 with TRBJ2-3; a possible D gene is TRBD1 (6 bases). V was cut by 4 bases and J by 3 bases, with 10 bases left in between. The CDR3 runs 14 residues. Germline V CDR1 and CDR2: KGHDR, SFDVKD. CDR3 in amino acids: CATSDWDITDTQYF. Written as DNA, the CDR3 is TGTGCCACCAGTGACTGGGACATAACAGATACGCAGTATTTT.

This clonotype was observed at least ten times. CDR3 bases: TGTGCCAGCAGCTTAGGCTTTCTAGCGGGAGGATCCTACAATGAGCAGTTCTTC. Its translation is CASSLGFLAGGSYNEQFF. The V and J genes are TRBV7-8 and TRBJ2-1, with TRBD2 matching over 11 bases. The CDR3 covers 18 residues. The germline gives CDR1 SGHVS, CDR2 FQNEAQ. Unmatched junction bases numbered 6, after V lost 1 base and J lost 1 base. Filled out from reference TRBV7-8 and TRBJ2-1, the complete variable domain reads GAGVSQSPRYKVAKRGQDVALRCDPISGHVSLFWYQQALGQGPEFLTYFQNEAQLDKSGLPSDRFFAERPEGSVSTLKIQRTQQEDSAVYLCASSLGFLAGGSYNEQFFGPGTRLTVL.

Worth noting for this clonotype: A much larger clone differs by one base, so this may be a read error. The chain couples TRBV7-8 to TRBJ2-3; a weak D match, TRBD2 (5 bases). Looked up from germline, CDR1 is SGHVS and CDR2 is FQNEAQ. This CDR3 has 16 residues. Between the trimmed V and J ends, which lost 5 bases and 2 bases, there was a span of 17 bases. The DNA of the CDR3 is TGTGCCAGCAGCCCGCGGACTGGCGGCCCCACAGATACGCAGTATTTT. It translates to CASSPRTGGPTDTQYF. Using reference TRBV7-8 and TRBJ2-3 for the parts outside the CDR3, the full variable domain is GAGVSQSPRYKVAKRGQDVALRCDPISGHVSLFWYQQALGQGPEFLTYFQNEAQLDKSGLPSDRFFAERPEGSVSTLKIQRTQQEDSAVYLCASSPRTGGPTDTQYFGPGTRLTVL.

This clonotype was seen ten or more times. This chain joins TRBV7-9 and TRBJ2-7; D may be TRBD1 or TRBD2 (5 bases each). CDR3 size: 13 residues. Per germline, CDR1 SEHNR and CDR2 FQNEAQ (reference sequence). The ends were cut back, 3 bases at V and 3 bases at J, with 9 bases in the middle. In nucleotides, the CDR3 is TGTGCCAGCAGCTTGGGGGACGGCTACGAGCAGTACTTC. Its protein product is CASSLGDGYEQYF.

This clonotype was seen repeatedly, ten times or more. J is TRBJ2-2 and V is TRBV6-1; D is unclear. This CDR3 has 15 amino acids. V dropped 0 bases and J dropped 6 bases, with 11 bases sitting between them. Germline assignment: CDR1 MNHNS and CDR2 SASEGT. This CDR3 reads CASSEALLSSGELFF. CDR3 nucleotides: TGTGCCAGCAGTGAAGCGCTCCTGAGCTCCGGGGAGCTGTTTTTT.

This clonotype occurred a few times. The J gene is TRBJ2-1, the V gene TRBV19; 10 nucleotides align to TRBD2. This CDR3 comprises 14 residues. Germline CDR1 is LNHDA and CDR2 is SQIVND (reference sequence). The V gene end was trimmed by 5 bases and the J gene end by 9 bases; junction bases not matched to a gene: 7. CDR3 sequence (DNA): TGTGCCAGTAGTCTAGCGGGAGAAAAGGGTGAGCAGTTCTTC. Translation: CASSLAGEKGEQFF.

This clonotype was found many times. The CDR3 sequence: CASSLTGGTNYGYTF. In DNA form, the CDR3 reads TGTGCCAGCAGCTTAACTGGGGGGACTAACTATGGCTACACCTTC. The rearrangement links TRBV7-2 to TRBJ1-2; perhaps TRBD1 as D (5 bases). The ends were cut back, 2 bases at V and 0 bases at J, with 10 bases in the middle. The CDR3 covers 15 residues. The germline CDR1 and CDR2 sequences are SGHTA and FQGNSA.

This clonotype has only a few counts. The chain recombines TRBV7-9 with TRBJ1-2; 7 nucleotides align to TRBD1. This CDR3 spans 15 amino acids. Germline loops: CDR1 SEHNR, CDR2 FQNEAQ (reference sequence). The ends lost 5 bases at V and 4 bases at J; junction bases unmatched: 10. The chain's CDR3 is CASSLPRQGLYGYTF. The CDR3 DNA follows: TGTGCCAGCAGCCTACCCAGACAGGGTCTCTATGGCTACACCTTC.